These T cell receptor beta chains were read from a single sample in a study of read filtering for tumor transcriptome and immune sequencing. One entry per CDR3 protein, called by TCRdb with MiXCR from the reads. The table records some 130,000 distinct CDR3 sequences, 10% to 15% of them present only once. The sequencing input was a population of CD138-negative cells sorted from bone marrow. These receptors were collected from a donor at least 40 years old with multiple myeloma. Both conserved end residues are part of each CDR3.

>TRBV30|TRBJ2-2
CAGNPGGPGELLF
>TRBV7-2|TRBJ2-3
CASSTVAGARTDTQYF
>TRBV30|TRBJ1-2
CAWSPLTGSHGYTF
>TRBV29-1|TRBJ2-7
CSVTLAGATSYEQYF
>TRBV5-1|TRBJ2-3
CASSLEDRPSTDTQYF
>TRBV27|TRBJ2-3
CASSTGGRDTQYF
>TRBV28|TRBJ2-7
CASSLTSPVSYEQYF
>TRBV2|TRBJ2-1
CASKPGTNYNEQFF
>TRBV5-4|TRBJ2-3
CASSLLVAGGVDTQYF
>TRBV10-3|TRBJ2-3
CAIRASEFPKGSGTDTQYF
>TRBV20-1|TRBJ2-1
CSADDRGLGNEQFF
>TRBV5-1|TRBJ2-2
CASSPNSGTANTGELSF
>TRBV7-2|TRBJ1-1
CASSLTVSNTEAFF
>TRBV18|TRBJ1-5
CASSPRQGGSNQPQHF
>TRBV11-3|TRBJ2-6
CASSPSAGANVLTF
>TRBV5-6|TRBJ2-2
CASSARQGRAGELFF
>TRBV5-1|TRBJ1-1
CASSNAGNTEAFF
>TRBV7-9|TRBJ2-1
CASSGATYNEQFF
>TRBV10-3|TRBJ1-1
CAISVGISMNTEAFF
>TRBV6-5|TRBJ1-6
CASRTPGQNSPLHF
>TRBV6-1|TRBJ1-5
CASRKLDSVRGRGNQPQHF
>TRBV15|TRBJ2-5
CATSRDQLAGEGETQYF
>TRBV12-3/TRBV12-4|TRBJ2-2
CASSLAGGHTGELFF
>TRBV29-1|TRBJ1-4
CGVQVATNEKLFF
>TRBV5-1|TRBJ2-6
CATCFDSWESGANVLTF
>TRBV20-1|TRBJ1-1
CSAPGLADTEALF
>TRBV24-1|TRBJ2-2
CATSDSRLALVTGELFF
>TRBV12-3/TRBV12-4|TRBJ2-1
CASSTRDRGTNNEQFF
>TRBV28|TRBJ1-4
CASSTQGPNEKLFF
>TRBV3-2|TRBJ1-5
CASSCSDRDRNQPQHF
>TRBV7-7|TRBJ2-5
CASSPRLAGTGTQYF
>TRBV5-1|TRBJ1-1
CASSLGGRNTEAFF
>TRBV29-1|TRBJ2-3
CSALGQGNTDTQYF
>TRBV5-1|TRBJ1-5
CASSTDVNQPQHF
>TRBV29-1|TRBJ1-5
CSVGGSNQPQHF
>TRBV12-3/TRBV12-4|TRBJ2-1
CASSLEGLGNEQFF
>TRBV7-9|TRBJ1-1
CASSLAGGRTEAFF
>TRBV19|TRBJ2-1
CASSLRDRDNEQFF
>TRBV7-8|TRBJ2-7
CASSPRGTSYEQYF
>TRBV27|TRBJ1-1
CASSRMTGGNANTEAFF
>TRBV29-1|TRBJ1-4
CSVWRGGNEKLFF
>TRBV20-1|TRBJ2-5
CSARVSGGNQETQYF
>TRBV29-1|TRBJ1-2
CSVEDKGDYGYTF
>TRBV10-3|TRBJ2-7
CAISISYEQYF
>TRBV7-9|TRBJ1-1
CASRELWSGFRDTEAFF
>TRBV30|TRBJ2-3
CAWTPGTSGITDTQYF
>TRBV5-6|TRBJ1-1
CASSLEAYNTEAFF
>TRBV4-1|TRBJ1-3
CASSRLQANSGNTIYF
>TRBV7-2|TRBJ1-5
CASSPKTGGPNQPQHF
>TRBV5-1|TRBJ2-5
CASSRQGQETQYF
>TRBV7-2|TRBJ2-5
CASSGRGREETQYF
>TRBV5-6|TRBJ2-1
CASSRGLSNEQFF
>TRBV5-1|TRBJ1-1
CASTGGGMNTEAFF
>TRBV6-1|TRBJ2-6
CASRGAKVHSGANVLTF
>TRBV6-1|TRBJ2-3
CASSEGDLSTDTQYF